This passage covers 16 T cell receptor beta chains from one sample sequenced in a study of shared clonotypes between healthy human individuals. TCRdb's table, derived via immunoSEQ multiplex PCR, lists solely in-frame clones and lacks some. The sample shows approximately 2,000,000 clones, 85% to 95% of them seen only once. Sequencing used naive CD4+ T cells from PBMCs. Subset described: CD45RA+ positively selected. These TCRs come from a man in his late teens or twenties in good health. Some clones in this sample may be carry-over from other donors' samples.

In this sample, this clone turned up once. The genes are TRBV5-1 and TRBJ1-2, with TRBD1 as a possible D gene (5 bases). The ends were cut back, 0 bases at V and 0 bases at J, with 15 bases in the middle. The CDR3 loop spans 17 amino acids. Per the germline V gene, CDR1 is SGHRS and CDR2 is YFSETQ. The CDR3 sequence: CASSLEGGAPANYGYTF. As DNA, the CDR3 is TGCGCCAGCAGCTTGGAGGGAGGGGCTCCAGCTAACTATGGCTACACCTTC.

This chain joins TRBV7-3 and TRBJ2-1; tentatively, D is TRBD1 or TRBD2 (6 bases each). CDR3 length equals 13 residues. V shed 5 bases and J shed 10 bases, with 15 bases lying between them. Germline CDR1 and CDR2: SGHTA and FQGTGA. CDR3 in DNA: TGTGCCAGCAGCGTAGGGGGGAGAGGCGAGCAGTTCTTC. This encodes CASSVGGRGEQFF. The whole variable domain, remainder taken from reference TRBV7-3 and TRBJ2-1, is GAGVSQTPSNKVTEKGKYVELRCDPISGHTALYWYRQSLGQGPEFLIYFQGTGAADDSGLPNDRFFAVRPEGSVSTLKIQRTERGDSAVYLCASSVGGRGEQFFGPGTRLTVL.

This clone was counted a single time. The genes are TRBV18 and TRBJ1-3; D is unresolved. V lost 2 bases, J lost 0 bases, and 11 bases lay in between. CDR1 is KGHSH, CDR2 LQKENI, per germline. This CDR3 contains 16 residues. CDR3 DNA: TGTGCCAGCTCACCATTTCCGTCCGTCTCTGGAAACACCATATATTTT. It specifies CASSPFPSVSGNTIYF. The variable domain in full, with the rest retrieved from reference TRBV18 and TRBJ1-3, is NAGVMQNPRHLVRRRGQEARLRCSPMKGHSHVYWYRQLPEEGLKFMVYLQKENIIDESGMPKERFSAEFPKEGPSILRIQQVVRGDSAAYFCASSPFPSVSGNTIYFGEGSWLTVV.

The chain links TRBV7-2 to TRBJ2-2; no reliable D call. Germline CDR1 reads SGHTA; CDR2 reads FQGNSA. The CDR3 extends over 16 amino acids. V gave up 0 bases and J gave up 2 bases, with 10 bases separating them. The CDR3 loop is CASSLAHLANTGELFF. DNA of the CDR3: TGTGCCAGCAGCTTAGCGCATTTAGCTAACACCGGGGAGCTGTTTTTT.

The chain uses TRBV18 and TRBJ2-2, with a possible D match to TRBD2 (6 bases). Germline values: CDR1 KGHSH, CDR2 LQKENI. V dropped 2 bases and J dropped 1 base, with 11 bases sitting between them. The CDR3 extends over 16 amino acids. The CDR3 region is CASSPFRLENTGELFF. Written as DNA, the CDR3 is TGTGCCAGCTCACCATTCCGACTAGAGAACACCGGGGAGCTGTTTTTT.

V gene TRBV5-1 combines with J gene TRBJ2-7; D remains unclear. Germline V lookup: CDR1 SGHRS, CDR2 YFSETQ. The CDR3 totals 12 residues. V lost 5 bases and J 2 bases, leaving 8 bases between the germline ends. The CDR3 sequence: CASRMGTYEQYF. CDR3 nucleotides: TGCGCCAGCAGGATGGGGACCTACGAGCAGTACTTC.

The chain employs TRBV6-5 and TRBJ2-1; D might be TRBD2 (6 bases). This CDR3 spans 12 amino acids. V was clipped by 6 bases and J by 10 bases, with 13 bases between them. Per the germline V gene, CDR1 is MNHEY and CDR2 is SVGAGI. The CDR3 is CASRTGLREQFF. The CDR3 DNA is TGTGCCAGCAGGACGGGACTTCGAGAGCAGTTCTTC.

A word on this clone: This specimen includes other DNA sequences encoding the same CDR3. The chain recombines TRBV27 with TRBJ2-7; unclear D gene. Trimming cost V 3 bases and J 7 bases, with 7 bases left between them. Germline CDR1 reads MNHEY; CDR2 reads SMNVEV (reference sequence). The CDR3 extends over 11 amino acids. This CDR3 reads CASSLGNEQYF. CDR3 nucleotide sequence: TGTGCCAGCAGTTTGGGGAATGAGCAGTACTTC.

The V call is TRBV28, the J call TRBJ2-7; D possibly corresponds to TRBD1 (6 bases). The CDR3 has 16 residues. Germline loops: CDR1 MDHEN, CDR2 SYDVKM. Trimming took off 5 bases at V and 3 bases at J, with 20 bases between the two ends. DNA of the CDR3: TGTGCCAGCAGTCAACAGGGTTGGGTCCCCTACTACGAGCAGTACTTC. The encoded protein is CASSQQGWVPYYEQYF.

Details on this clone: The identical CDR3 is also encoded by other nucleotide sequences in the sample. The rearrangement uses TRBV27 and TRBJ2-3, with a possible D match to TRBD2 (5 bases). Germline V gives CDR1 MNHEY, CDR2 SMNVEV (reference sequence). CDR3 length equals 15 residues. V lost 0 bases, J lost 0 bases, and 7 bases lay in between. CDR3 coding DNA: TGTGCCAGCAGTTTATCGGGGAGTAGCACAGATACGCAGTATTTT. Its translation is CASSLSGSSTDTQYF.

Comments on this clone: Additional DNA sequences in this sample encode the identical CDR3. J is TRBJ2-3 and V is TRBV7-9; possibly TRBD2 for D (5 bases). Germline V CDR1 and CDR2: SEHNR, FQNEAQ (reference sequence). V was shortened by 3 bases and J by 0 bases, with 7 bases between the two germline ends. This CDR3 is 14 amino acids long. CDR3 loop: CASSFGGSTDTQYF. For the CDR3, the DNA is TGTGCCAGCAGCTTTGGCGGGAGCACAGATACGCAGTATTTT.

The chain uses TRBV2 and TRBJ2-7; TRBD2 matches at 9 bases. J lost 5 bases, V lost 6 bases, and 11 bases had no gene match. Germline V lookup: CDR1 SNHLY, CDR2 FYNNEI. This CDR3 spans 15 amino acids. CDR3 in DNA: TGTGCCAGCAGCCGAGGCGCTAGCGGGGTGGACGAGCAGTACTTC. Translation gives CASSRGASGVDEQYF.

The DNA of the CDR3 is TGCGCCAGCAGTGACTCCTCTAGCTTCCACGAGCAGTACTTC. Translating it yields CASSDSSSFHEQYF. The J gene is TRBJ2-7, the V gene TRBV5-1; possible D gene TRBD2, 5 bases. This CDR3 contains 14 residues. V shed 5 bases and J shed 5 bases, with 17 bases lying between them. CDR1 and CDR2 from the germline V gene are SGHRS and YFSETQ.

V usage is TRBV19 and J usage is TRBJ1-3; D gene unclear. The germline CDR1 and CDR2 sequences are LNHDA and SQIVND (reference sequence). V was pared by 7 bases and J by 2 bases, with 3 bases between. The CDR3 is 11 amino acids. The CDR3 loop is CASKAGNTIYF. For the CDR3, the DNA is TGTGCCAGTAAGGCTGGAAACACCATATATTTT.

With regard to this clone: A read error may account for a junction end that differs from germline. V usage is TRBV28 and J usage is TRBJ2-7, with 9 nucleotides matching TRBD1. Germline CDR1 is MDHEN and CDR2 is SYDVKM. The CDR3 contains 13 residues. CDR3 sequence: CASSLRAGTGINF. The CDR3 region has the DNA TGTGCCAGCAGTTTAAGGGCAGGGACAGGGATTAACTTC.

The DNA for the CDR3 is TGTGCCAGCAGTCGACGGCAGAACACTGAAGCTTTCTTT. Residues: CASSRRQNTEAFF. This chain uses TRBV6-6 with TRBJ1-1; D ambiguous. V gave up 5 bases and J gave up 1 base, with 8 bases separating them. CDR1 is MNHNY, CDR2 SVGAGI, per germline (reference sequence). The CDR3 loop spans 13 amino acids.